The 22 T cell receptor beta chains listed next were all sequenced from one sample in a study of blood T cells in healthy people across ages. Primed by a sample-barcoded 5' primer and a J-beta primer mix, a second PCR proceeded for about 6 to 12 cycles. From the 5' RACE reads, TCRdb called clonotypes with MiXCR, one entry per CDR3 protein. The table has 600,000 or so distinct CDR3 sequences, roughly 30% seen once. Material: blood. These receptors were obtained from a woman of 80 years or more in good health.

The table lists this clonotype with a few counts. V is TRBV7-2 and J is TRBJ1-5, with 8 bases lining up with TRBD1. Unmatched junction bases numbered 3, after V lost 4 bases and J lost 7 bases. Germline V gene sequence: CDR1 SGHTA, CDR2 FQGNSA. CDR3 length: 13 amino acids. CDR3: CASSSGGTQPQHF. The DNA of the CDR3 is TGTGCCAGCAGCTCAGGGGGCACCCAGCCCCAGCATTTT.

The table lists this clonotype with many counts. V gene TRBV28 combines with J gene TRBJ2-7; the D call may be TRBD1 or TRBD2 (5 bases each). Germline CDR1 is MDHEN and CDR2 is SYDVKM. The CDR3 has 15 residues. The ends were cut back, 4 bases at V and 3 bases at J, with 16 bases in the middle. The CDR3 protein is CASSSPFEGYYEQYF. The CDR3 nucleotides read TGTGCCAGCAGTTCACCGTTCGAGGGGTACTACGAGCAGTACTTC. Together with reference TRBV28 and TRBJ2-7, the CDR3 gives the full variable domain: DVKVTQSSRYLVKRTGEKVFLECVQDMDHENMFWYRQDPGLGLRLIYFSYDVKMKEKGDIPEGYSVSREKKERFSLILESASTNQTSMYLCASSSPFEGYYEQYFGPGTRLTVT.

This clonotype was counted a few times. The V call is TRBV5-1, the J call TRBJ1-1; the match to TRBD1 covers 7 bases. Germline V lookup: CDR1 SGHRS, CDR2 YFSETQ. This CDR3 spans 17 amino acids. V gave up 0 bases and J gave up 3 bases; unmatched junction bases: 11. The CDR3: CASSLAFGRGIDTEAFF. In nucleotides, the CDR3 is TGCGCCAGCAGCTTGGCCTTTGGCAGGGGGATTGACACTGAAGCTTTCTTT.

In its sample, this clonotype was seen a few times. One end of the junction varies from germline; a read error may be responsible. This sequence joins TRBV4-2 and TRBJ2-3; 9 bases match TRBD2. CDR1 LGHNA and CDR2 YNFKEQ come from the germline V gene. This CDR3 contains 15 residues. Here the CDR3 DNA reads TGTGCCAGCAGCCGAGGGACTAGCATCACAGGTACGCAGTATTTT. It specifies CASSRGTSITGTQYF.

This clonotype was seen only a few times. This may stem from a read error, because a much larger clone lies one nucleotide away. The V gene is TRBV7-7, the J gene TRBJ2-7; 8 positions match TRBD1. The J call is in doubt because the DNA end fits TRBJ2-5 better. CDR1 and CDR2 (germline): SSHAT, FNYEAQ (reference sequence). The CDR3 totals 15 residues. CDR3 in DNA: TGTGCTAGCAGCTGGACAGGGAATGGGGAAGAGACCCAGTACTTC. Translated, it gives CASSWTGNGEETQYF.

This clonotype was observed a handful of times. V is TRBV3-1 and J is TRBJ1-5; no clear D. Germline CDR1 LGHDT, CDR2 YNNKEL (reference sequence). The V end was cut by 1 base, the J end by 6 bases, with 10 bases between. This CDR3 has 14 amino acids. CDR3 bases: TGTGCCAGCAGCCAAGCCACGAAGGGTCAGCCCCAGCATTTT. The encoded protein is CASSQATKGQPQHF.

This clonotype has more than one count but fewer than ten. The gene calls are TRBV5-6 and TRBJ1-1; D gene uncertain. V was trimmed by 10 bases and J by 2 bases, leaving 18 bases between them. The CDR3 is 14 residues long. Germline lookup yields CDR1 SGHDT and CDR2 YYEEEE. CDR3 region: CAGTRTGSNTEAFF. In DNA form, the CDR3 reads TGTGCCGGCACCAGGACCGGCAGCAACACTGAAGCTTTCTTT.

This clonotype was picked up many times. The rearrangement uses TRBV20-1 and TRBJ2-3, with D perhaps given as TRBD1 or TRBD2 (6 bases each). V was shortened by 6 bases and J by 2 bases, with 12 bases between the two germline ends. The CDR3 spans 13 residues. Germline V CDR1 and CDR2: DFQATT, SNEGSKA (reference sequence). DNA for the CDR3: TGCAGTGCAGAGGGGGGTGTCACAGATACGCAGTATTTT. Amino acid sequence: CSAEGGVTDTQYF.

A single count supports this clonotype. V usage is TRBV7-8 and J usage is TRBJ1-6; D is ambiguous. There are 13 residues in the CDR3. Germline V gene lookup returns CDR1 SGHVS and CDR2 FQNEAQ. V was pared by 1 base and J by 12 bases, with 10 bases between. The DNA for the CDR3 is TGTGCCAGCAGCTTAGATCCCCAAAAACCCCTCCACTTT. It encodes CASSLDPQKPLHF. The whole variable domain, filled in from reference TRBV7-8 and TRBJ1-6, reads GAGVSQSPRYKVAKRGQDVALRCDPISGHVSLFWYQQALGQGPEFLTYFQNEAQLDKSGLPSDRFFAERPEGSVSTLKIQRTQQEDSAVYLCASSLDPQKPLHFGNGTRLTVT.

About this clonotype itself: A much bigger clone sits one base away, suggesting this may be a read error. The chain joins TRBV14 to TRBJ2-7; D tentatively fits TRBD1 or TRBD2 (5 bases each). CDR3 length: 15 amino acids. Germline V gene data show CDR1 as SGHDN and CDR2 as FVKESK. V was trimmed by 4 bases and J by 7 bases, leaving 20 bases between them. The CDR3 DNA reads as TGTGCCAGCAGCCCGGGACGAAGACTTTACAATGAGCAGTACTTC. Encoded protein: CASSPGRRLYNEQYF.

This clonotype was found a few times. The rearrangement uses TRBV30 and TRBJ2-7; D is ambiguous. This CDR3 region has 11 residues. Germline assignment: CDR1 GTSNPN and CDR2 SVGIG (reference sequence). Deletions cut 7 bases from V and 4 bases from J, with 11 bases between. The CDR3 DNA sequence: TGTGCCTTAAAGCAACAGTACGAGCAGTACTTC. Its translation is CALKQQYEQYF.

This clonotype was seen a few times. The genes are TRBV11-2 and TRBJ1-1; 7 nucleotides match TRBD1. The CDR3 runs 19 residues. Trimming cost V 5 bases and J 2 bases; bases outside gene matches: 20. Germline lookup yields CDR1 SGHAT and CDR2 FQNNGV. The CDR3 nucleotides read TGTGCCAGCAGCGTTAGGCAGGGGGGTCTAAGGTTTAGTAACACTGAAGCTTTCTTT. Its protein is CASSVRQGGLRFSNTEAFF. The complete variable domain, with remaining parts taken from reference TRBV11-2 and TRBJ1-1, reads EAGVAQSPRYKIIEKRQSVAFWCNPISGHATLYWYQQILGQGPKLLIQFQNNGVVDDSQLPKDRFSAERLKGVDSTLKIQPAKLEDSAVYLCASSVRQGGLRFSNTEAFFGQGTRLTVV.

Notes on this clonotype: A much larger clone sits a single nucleotide away, making a read error possible. The CDR3 nucleotides are TGTGCCTGCACCCCTCTAGCGGGACAGGGGTTGTCATCTCTCCACTTT. This codes for CACTPLAGQGLSSLHF. The chain is built from TRBV27 and TRBJ1-6; TRBD1 matches 10 bases. The V gene's germline CDR1 is MNHEY and CDR2 SMNVEV (reference sequence). V lost 11 bases to trimming and J lost 16 bases; unmatched junction nucleotides: 23. The CDR3 is made up of 16 amino acids.

At least ten counts were recorded for this clonotype. J is TRBJ1-2 and V is TRBV29-1, with 9 nucleotides matching TRBD1. V gave up 3 bases and J gave up 5 bases; unmatched junction bases: 10. This CDR3 region has 15 residues. In germline, CDR1 is SQVTM, CDR2 ANQGSEA. This CDR3 is CSVELTGGFIYGYTF. For the CDR3, the DNA is TGCAGCGTTGAGCTCACAGGGGGCTTTATTTATGGCTACACCTTC. The complete variable domain, with remaining parts taken from reference TRBV29-1 and TRBJ1-2, reads SAVISQKPSRDICQRGTSLTIQCQVDSQVTMMFWYRQQPGQSLTLIATANQGSEATYESGFVIDKFPISRPNLTFSTLTVSNMSPEDSSIYLCSVELTGGFIYGYTFGSGTRLTVV.

This clonotype has a count of ten or more. V usage is TRBV15 and J usage is TRBJ2-7; D uncertain. CDR3 length: 11 residues. Germline V gives CDR1 LNHNV, CDR2 YYDKDF (reference sequence). Between the trimmed V and J ends, which lost 0 bases and 5 bases, there was a span of 2 bases. The CDR3, as DNA: TGTGCCACCAGCAGAGACAACGAGCAGTACTTC. The encoded protein is CATSRDNEQYF.

Many counts were recorded for this clonotype. This chain joins TRBV29-1 and TRBJ1-6; D remains unclear. The CDR3 is 13 residues long. CDR1 is SQVTM, CDR2 ANQGSEA, per germline. Trimming took off 4 bases at V and 13 bases at J, with 17 bases between the two ends. The CDR3 protein is CSVGDVSPGPLHF. The DNA for the CDR3 is TGCAGCGTTGGTGATGTCAGCCCGGGGCCCCTCCACTTT.

This chain joins TRBV9 and TRBJ2-3; 7 bases map to TRBD2. This CDR3 spans 15 amino acids. Germline V gene sequence: CDR1 SGDLS, CDR2 YYNGEE. The junction had 6 bases not matched to a gene; V was cut back by 0 bases and J by 5 bases. CDR3 nucleotides: TGTGCCAGCAGCGTAGCGGGAGGTTATGGAGATACGCAGTATTTT. This codes for CASSVAGGYGDTQYF.

Comments on this clonotype: This may stem from a read error, because a much larger clone lies one nucleotide away. The genes are TRBV20-1 and TRBJ2-7, with 11 bases aligning to TRBD2. The CDR3 loop spans 14 amino acids. CDR1 is DFQATT and CDR2 is SNEGSKA in the germline V gene (reference sequence). CDR3 sequence: CSAEPLAGGDERYF. In DNA, the CDR3 is TGCAGTGCTGAACCGCTAGCGGGGGGCGACGAGCGGTACTTC.

The V and J genes are TRBV5-1 and TRBJ2-5; 16 bases fit TRBD2. Unmatched junction bases numbered 5, after V lost 4 bases and J lost 5 bases. The CDR3 spans 16 residues. Germline lookup yields CDR1 SGHRS and CDR2 YFSETQ. The CDR3 DNA follows: TGCGCCAGCAGCACGGGACTAGCGGGGGGGCCGGAGACCCAGTACTTC. Translation gives CASSTGLAGGPETQYF.

Points on this clonotype: Its ends do not fully match the called genes, so a read error is possible. J is TRBJ1-4 and V is TRBV5-1, with 10 bases identical to TRBD1. CDR1 SGHRS and CDR2 YFSETQ come from the germline V gene. The CDR3 sequence is 17 residues long. CDR3 nucleotide sequence: TGCGCCGGCAGCTCATCCGGGACAGGGGCATTCAATGAAAAACTGTTTTTT. Protein: CAGSSSGTGAFNEKLFF. The full variable domain, completed using reference TRBV5-1 and TRBJ1-4, is KAGVTQTPRYLIKTRGQQVTLSCSPISGHRSVSWYQQTPGQGLQFLFEYFSETQRNKGNFPGRFSGRQFSNSRSEMNVSTLELGDSALYLCAGSSSGTGAFNEKLFFGSGTQLSVL.

This clonotype came up many times. The V gene is TRBV2, the J gene TRBJ2-3, with 14 bases identical to TRBD2. The CDR3 runs 17 residues. The ends lost 5 bases at V and 2 bases at J; junction bases unmatched: 6. In germline, CDR1 is SNHLY, CDR2 FYNNEI. The CDR3 DNA follows: TGTGCCAGCAGTACCGGGACTAGCGGGGGTAACACAGATACGCAGTATTTT. It codes for CASSTGTSGGNTDTQYF.

The chain couples TRBV6-2 or TRBV6-3 to TRBJ2-5, with TRBD1 as a possible D gene (6 bases). The CDR3 spans 12 residues. Germline CDR1 MNHEY, CDR2 SVGEGT. V was trimmed by 6 bases and J by 11 bases, leaving 16 bases between them. The CDR3 nucleotides are TGTGCCAGCAGGTCAGGGGCGTACGGGCAGTACTTC. This gives the protein CASRSGAYGQYF.